The 30 T cell receptor beta chains below all came from one sample that was sequenced in a study of T cells in Graves' hyperthyroidism and ophthalmopathy. Template material for amplifying TCR beta CDR3 regions consisted of RNA transcripts. The study used the HTBI primer set for a first-round RT-PCR of the TCR CDR3. TCRdb re-derived calls from the multiplex PCR reads in MiXCR, one entry per CDR3 protein. The sample includes about 590,000 distinct CDR3 sequences, about 15% seen only once; the top ten take less than 9.5%. The sequencing sample was made of blood. Every receptor here comes from a woman in her twenties or thirties with Graves' hyperthyroidism.

The rearrangement uses TRBV2 and TRBJ2-6; 13 bases fit TRBD2. CDR3 size: 17 residues. CDR1 is SNHLY, CDR2 FYNNEI, per germline. After removal of 7 bases from V and 4 bases from J, the junction contained 7 bases not matched to a gene. CDR3 in amino acids: CASTGLAGARGANVLTF. CDR3 nucleotide sequence: TGTGCCAGCACAGGACTAGCGGGAGCGAGAGGGGCCAACGTCCTGACTTTC.

For this clonotype: A single base separates this from a much larger clone, so it may be a read error. The V call is TRBV27, the J call TRBJ1-4, with D unclear. Looked up from germline, CDR1 is MNHEY and CDR2 is SMNVEV (reference sequence). The CDR3 spans 14 residues. CDR3 residues: CVSSSRASNEKLFF. The CDR3 DNA follows: TGTGTCAGCAGTTCCCGGGCCTCAAACGAAAAACTGTTTTTT.

This clonotype was seen a handful of times. This chain links TRBV6-2 or TRBV6-3 with TRBJ2-5; TRBD2 agrees at 8 bases. CDR3 length: 15 amino acids. Losses at the gene ends were 2 bases for V and 5 bases for J; bases not matched to a gene: 7. Germline V gene lookup returns CDR1 MNHEY and CDR2 SVGEGT. The chain's CDR3 is CASSYIGRAPETQYF. Here the CDR3 DNA reads TGTGCCAGCAGTTACATCGGGAGGGCCCCGGAGACCCAGTACTTC.

This chain joins TRBV11-3 and TRBJ2-2, with 9 nucleotides matching TRBD2. CDR1 and CDR2 (germline): SGHNT, YENEEA. The V segment lost 5 bases and the J segment 3 bases; nucleotides outside the gene matches: 7. This CDR3 comprises 16 residues. CDR3 coding DNA: TGTGCCAGCAGCCACTCTAGCGGGGCCGACACCGGGGAGCTGTTTTTT. Residues: CASSHSSGADTGELFF. Looking up the rest from reference TRBV11-3 and TRBJ2-2 gives the full variable domain: EAGVVQSPRYKIIEKKQPVAFWCNPISGHNTLYWYLQNLGQGPELLIRYENEEAVDDSQLPKDRFSAERLKGVDSTLKIQPAELGDSAVYLCASSHSSGADTGELFFGEGSRLTVL.

V and J are TRBV10-3 and TRBJ2-2, with D possibly being TRBD1 or TRBD2 (5 bases each). The V gene's germline CDR1 is ENHRY and CDR2 SYGVKD. V gave up 11 bases and J gave up 6 bases, with 13 bases separating them. The CDR3 extends over 12 amino acids. The chain's CDR3 is CAVRGDAGELFF. The CDR3 DNA sequence: TGTGCCGTCCGAGGGGACGCCGGGGAGCTGTTTTTT.

Points on this clonotype: One end of the junction does not line up with germline, which may come from a read error. The chain combines TRBV5-5 with TRBJ2-7; TRBD2 agrees at 8 bases. The CDR3 sequence is 13 residues long. From germline, CDR1 is SGHKS and CDR2 YYEKEE (reference sequence). The CDR3 coding sequence is TGTGCCAGCAGCTTCGGGGGGGCCTACGGGCAGTACTTC. Translation: CASSFGGAYGQYF.

This clonotype was detected many times. The chain carries TRBV5-1 and TRBJ1-1; D is perhaps TRBD1 (6 bases). This CDR3 is 16 amino acids long. Per the germline V gene, CDR1 is SGHRS and CDR2 is YFSETQ. The ends were cut back, 4 bases at V and 0 bases at J, with 16 bases in the middle. The CDR3 DNA reads TGCGCCAGCAGCCTAGTGGGGGGCCCCATGAACACTGAAGCTTTCTTT. The encoded protein is CASSLVGGPMNTEAFF.

Only a few counts were recorded for this clonotype. The chain couples TRBV7-9 to TRBJ2-7; TRBD1 matches 12 bases. The germline gives CDR1 SEHNR, CDR2 FQNEAQ (reference sequence). CDR3 length: 15 residues. The ends lost 5 bases at V and 3 bases at J; junction bases unmatched: 5. CDR3 sequence: CASSPGTGGHYEQYF. Here the CDR3 DNA reads TGTGCCAGCAGCCCCGGGACAGGGGGCCACTACGAGCAGTACTTC. Together with reference TRBV7-9 and TRBJ2-7, the CDR3 gives the full variable domain: DTGVSQNPRHKITKRGQNVTFRCDPISEHNRLYWYRQTLGQGPEFLTYFQNEAQLEKSRLLSDRFSAERPKGSFSTLEIQRTEQGDSAMYLCASSPGTGGHYEQYFGPGTRLTVT.

This clonotype was recorded at least ten times. This chain joins TRBV28 and TRBJ1-4; 9 nucleotides agree with TRBD1. CDR1 MDHEN and CDR2 SYDVKM come from the germline V gene. J gave up 0 bases and V 2 bases, and 13 bases lay outside the gene matches. The CDR3 totals 20 residues. This CDR3 is CASSLGRTGEIGATNEKLFF. The CDR3 nucleotides read TGTGCCAGCAGTTTAGGGAGGACAGGGGAGATTGGGGCAACTAATGAAAAACTGTTTTTT.

There are a few counts of this clonotype. This chain joins TRBV4-2 and TRBJ2-2; the match to TRBD1 covers 11 bases. The CDR3 runs 16 residues. The germline V gene encodes CDR1 LGHNA and CDR2 YNFKEQ. The trim removed 4 bases at V and 3 bases at J, leaving 4 bases unmatched. Here the CDR3 reads CASSRRDRGDTGELFF. The DNA for the CDR3 is TGTGCCAGCAGCCGCCGGGACAGGGGGGACACCGGGGAGCTGTTTTTT.

This clonotype has at least ten counts. This chain joins TRBV12-3 or TRBV12-4 and TRBJ2-3, with 10 bases lining up with TRBD2. The V segment lost 5 bases and the J segment 4 bases; nucleotides outside the gene matches: 6. This CDR3 is 15 amino acids long. CDR3 DNA sequence: TGTGCCAGCAGTCCTATAGCGGGAGGCGCAGATACGCAGTATTTT. Amino acid sequence: CASSPIAGGADTQYF.

The chain links TRBV6-1 to TRBJ2-4, with D tentatively TRBD2 (6 bases). Germline CDR1 reads MNHNS; CDR2 reads SASEGT. The CDR3 is 18 residues long. Trimming took off 9 bases at V and 1 base at J, with 25 bases between the two ends. The CDR3 DNA reads TGTGCCAGAACCAGACAAGGACTATCCCGTGGGGCCAAAAACATTCAGTACTTC. Protein: CARTRQGLSRGAKNIQYF.

This chain links TRBV20-1 with TRBJ2-5; 9 positions match TRBD1. CDR1 DFQATT and CDR2 SNEGSKA come from the germline V gene (reference sequence). The CDR3 covers 14 residues. The J segment lost 1 base and the V segment lost 5 bases, leaving 5 bases of the junction unmatched. The CDR3 spells CSAGQGIPQETQYF. CDR3 DNA: TGCAGTGCTGGACAGGGGATCCCCCAAGAGACCCAGTACTTC.

The sample holds a few counts of this clonotype. The chain joins TRBV20-1 to TRBJ2-1; 10 nucleotides agree with TRBD2. The CDR3 has 16 residues. The ends lost 4 bases at V and 1 base at J; junction bases unmatched: 7. Germline-derived CDR1 and CDR2 are DFQATT and SNEGSKA (reference sequence). The CDR3 here is CSAKAGGLGSYNEQFF. As DNA, the CDR3 is TGCAGTGCTAAAGCGGGAGGGCTCGGTTCCTACAATGAGCAGTTCTTC.

This clonotype occurred a few times. At one boundary the junction diverges from the germline segment, which might be a read error. The chain joins TRBV7-2 to TRBJ2-1; perhaps TRBD2 as D (5 bases). The CDR3 is made up of 14 amino acids. CDR1 is SGHTA and CDR2 is FQGNSA in the germline V gene. DNA of the CDR3: TGTGCCAGCAGCTTAGAGGCCCCAGCGGATGAGCAGCTCTTC. This sequence encodes CASSLEAPADEQLF.

The chain joins TRBV4-1 to TRBJ2-2, with D unclear. Germline CDR1 reads MGHRA; CDR2 reads YSYEKL. V was trimmed by 3 bases and J by 3 bases, leaving 20 bases between them. This CDR3 region has 18 residues. The CDR3 loop reads CASSQTSRVRSDTGELFF. The DNA of the CDR3 is TGCGCCAGCAGCCAGACTTCCCGAGTTCGGAGTGACACCGGGGAGCTGTTTTTT.

V gene TRBV3-1 combines with J gene TRBJ2-3, with D maybe TRBD2 (6 bases). The ends were cut back, 5 bases at V and 6 bases at J, with 15 bases in the middle. The V gene's germline CDR1 is LGHDT and CDR2 YNNKEL (reference sequence). The CDR3 runs to 14 residues. As DNA, the CDR3 is TGTGCCAGCAGCTTAGCGACTAGTTCTGATACGCAGTATTTT. Protein sequence: CASSLATSSDTQYF.

This clonotype came up a few times. The chain combines TRBV7-9 with TRBJ2-2; D gene ambiguous. The germline V gene has CDR1 SEHNR and CDR2 FQNEAQ (reference sequence). Between the trimmed V and J ends, which lost 2 bases and 4 bases, there was a span of 5 bases. The CDR3 extends over 13 amino acids. In DNA form, the CDR3 reads TGTGCCAGCAGCTTAACTCCCACCGGGGAGCTGTTTTTT. It encodes CASSLTPTGELFF.

There are many counts of this clonotype. This chain links TRBV28 with TRBJ2-5; 9 nucleotides align to TRBD2. CDR1 and CDR2 (germline): MDHEN, SYDVKM. Germline trimming cut 3 bases from V and 7 bases from J; bases unmatched to any gene: 3. This CDR3 comprises 13 residues. CDR3 coding DNA: TGTGCCAGCAGTTTCCCAGCGGGGGGGACCCAGTACTTC. It yields the protein CASSFPAGGTQYF.

As regards this clonotype: Being one base from a much bigger clone, this may be a read error. The chain recombines TRBV6-2 or TRBV6-3 with TRBJ2-3; D is ambiguous. The DNA matches TRBJ1-5 better at its end, which makes the J call doubtful. This CDR3 comprises 16 residues. Looked up from germline, CDR1 is MNHEY and CDR2 is SVGEGT. The CDR3 is CASSPPPAGSTDTQHF. The CDR3 DNA reads as TGTGCCAGCAGTCCCCCCCCCGCGGGAAGCACAGATACGCAGCATTTT.

A few counts support this clonotype. V and J are TRBV29-1 and TRBJ1-1, with TRBD1 matching 8 bases. V lost 7 bases and J lost 4; bases outside the gene matches: 8. Germline V lookup: CDR1 SQVTM, CDR2 ANQGSEA. This CDR3 region has 13 residues. CDR3 DNA sequence: TGCAGCGCTAGGACAGGGCGGGGCACTGAAGCTTTCTTT. This gives the protein CSARTGRGTEAFF.

The chain couples TRBV11-1 to TRBJ2-6; 13 bases are shared with TRBD2. CDR3 length equals 18 residues. Trimming cost V 4 bases and J 0 bases; bases outside gene matches: 3. In germline, CDR1 is SGHAT, CDR2 FQDESV (reference sequence). The CDR3 sequence: CASSSGLAGNSGANVLTF. CDR3 DNA sequence: TGTGCCAGCAGCTCGGGACTAGCGGGAAACTCTGGGGCCAACGTCCTGACTTTC.

The rearrangement uses TRBV7-9 and TRBJ2-3; 8 nucleotides agree with TRBD2. Trimming cost V 8 bases and J 0 bases; bases outside gene matches: 4. CDR1 and CDR2 (germline): SEHNR, FQNEAQ (reference sequence). CDR3 length: 14 residues. The CDR3 region is CASDERGSTDTQYF. As DNA, the CDR3 is TGTGCCAGCGACGAGCGGGGGAGCACAGATACGCAGTATTTT. Looking up the rest from reference TRBV7-9 and TRBJ2-3 gives the full variable domain: DTGVSQNPRHKITKRGQNVTFRCDPISEHNRLYWYRQTLGQGPEFLTYFQNEAQLEKSRLLSDRFSAERPKGSFSTLEIQRTEQGDSAMYLCASDERGSTDTQYFGPGTRLTVL.

This clonotype showed up many times. The chain combines TRBV7-9 with TRBJ2-2, with 8 bases lining up with TRBD2. CDR3 size: 16 residues. Trimming at V came to 1 base and at J to 1 base, leaving 2 bases not matched to a gene. Germline lookup yields CDR1 SEHNR and CDR2 FQNEAQ (reference sequence). The CDR3 bases are TGTGCCAGCAGCTTAGTACTAGCGGAGAACACCGGGGAGCTGTTTTTT. This gives the protein CASSLVLAENTGELFF. The full variable domain, with the rest looked up from reference TRBV7-9 and TRBJ2-2, is DTGVSQNPRHKITKRGQNVTFRCDPISEHNRLYWYRQTLGQGPEFLTYFQNEAQLEKSRLLSDRFSAERPKGSFSTLEIQRTEQGDSAMYLCASSLVLAENTGELFFGEGSRLTVL.

This clonotype was seen only a few times. V and J are TRBV10-3 and TRBJ1-1; D is possibly TRBD1 (5 bases). Germline assignment: CDR1 ENHRY and CDR2 SYGVKD. The V gene lost 3 bases and the J gene lost 5 bases, with 13 bases spanning the gap. This CDR3 is built from 14 residues. Here the CDR3 DNA reads TGTGCCATCAGTGACAGGGTTTTGGGGACTGAAGCTTTCTTT. Amino acids: CAISDRVLGTEAFF.

In its sample, this clonotype was seen a few times. The chain couples TRBV4-1 to TRBJ1-2; D is uncertain. The CDR3 sequence is 14 residues long. Trimming left V 0 bases short and J 1 base short, with 6 bases between. Per germline, CDR1 MGHRA and CDR2 YSYEKL. In DNA form, the CDR3 reads TGCGCCAGCAGCCAAGACGGAGTTAACTATGGCTACACCTTC. It translates to CASSQDGVNYGYTF.

The chain is built from TRBV12-3 or TRBV12-4 and TRBJ2-1, with 7 positions matching TRBD2. The J call is doubtful: the DNA matches TRBJ2-7 better. CDR3 length equals 14 residues. The CDR3 is CASSLGLAYNEQYF. The CDR3 DNA sequence: TGTGCCAGCAGTTTAGGACTAGCTTACAATGAGCAGTACTTC.

This clonotype was detected many times. The chain carries TRBV30 and TRBJ2-7, with D uncertain. The V end was cut by 3 bases, the J end by 6 bases, with 18 bases between. Germline values: CDR1 GTSNPN, CDR2 SVGIG (reference sequence). The length of the CDR3 is 14 residues. CDR3 in DNA: TGTGCCTGGAGCACGGCCCAAGAGGCATCCGAGCAGTACTTC. It codes for CAWSTAQEASEQYF.

This clonotype was counted many times. The J gene is TRBJ2-6, the V gene TRBV29-1, with a tentative D call TRBD1 (6 bases). CDR1 is SQVTM and CDR2 is ANQGSEA in the germline V gene. The CDR3 sequence is 17 residues long. V lost 0 bases to trimming and J lost 0 bases, with 12 bases between them. The CDR3 nucleotides are TGCAGCGTTGAAGAGGGGCAGGGGAGCTCTGGGGCCAACGTCCTGACTTTC. Amino acid sequence: CSVEEGQGSSGANVLTF.

This clonotype came up many times. The V and J genes are TRBV20-1 and TRBJ2-7, with 10 bases matching TRBD1. V gave up 6 bases and J gave up 3 bases; unmatched junction bases: 29. The CDR3 has 21 residues. Per germline, CDR1 DFQATT and CDR2 SNEGSKA (reference sequence). CDR3 nucleotide sequence: TGCAGTGCAACGTCGACGGACCTCGCTCTTGTGGGGACAGGGGATTTCTACGAGCAGTACTTC. This encodes CSATSTDLALVGTGDFYEQYF.